This T cell receptor beta chain was retrieved from a study of robustness of blood B and T cell sequencing (dated by TCRdb to 2017 to 2018). About the full investigation: The study aimed to determine how much peripheral blood is needed to reliably characterize an individual's TCRbeta and IgG repertoires. Each of the approximately 11 independently drawn blood samples had its TCRbeta and IgG repertoires measured. Two replicate TCRbeta cDNA libraries were prepared from one shared RNA pool from a single 10 ml draw, serving as technical replicates. Findings and caveats that apply to the study as a whole: When 3 or 4 tubes (about 30-45 ml blood) were combined, saturation was approached in coverage of the top 10,000 TCRbeta clonotypes. Because EDTA tubes had to be fractionated immediately, the use of EDTA tubes in multi-site collections was limited. A full plateau was not reached by TCRbeta rarefaction curves, suggesting under-sequencing or many low-abundance clonotypes. The 1,000 most abundant TCRbeta clonotypes from the pooled draws were detected in every single 10 ml sample. Between the technical replicate libraries, around 96% of the top 10,000 TCRbeta clonotypes in one library were also present in the other library. Evidence of cross-contamination, likely caused by batch processing, was seen in one pair of TCRbeta libraries, and the UMI-sequence pairs shared between the two libraries were removed. No improvement in the overlap of rare TCRbeta clonotypes was observed when tubes were pooled, implying that much larger blood volumes would be needed for rare TCRbeta clonotypes to be captured.

This clonotype was seen more than once but under ten times. The antigen it binds to is not known. No base quality information exists; no much larger clone differs at one position. Inclusive of the bounding cysteine and phenylalanine, the CDR3 is 16 residues long. Of all the DNA, just the CDR3 is kept, 48 bases in frame from base 1. V and J are trimmed by 5 bases and 0 bases, and the gene matches miss 10 bases of the junction. The germline V gene yields SGDLS for CDR1 and YYNGEE for CDR2. The library came from PCR. Sequencing relied on an Illumina MiSeq. Synthesis of cDNA relied on SMARTScribe reverse transcriptase together with a 5' template-switch oligo that added a universal priming site. Each cDNA molecule was tagged by a 12-nucleotide random unique molecular identifier (UMI) carried on the template-switch oligo. During reverse transcription, chain-specific reverse primers targeted TCRbeta transcripts. Uracil DNA glycosylase treatment was used to remove residual template-switch adapters, and a Qiagen MinElute kit was used to purify the cDNA. For the first PCR, around 23 cycles were run with KAPA HiFi HotStart ReadyMix and step-out primers, split across four 50 ul reactions. Products of the first-round PCR were gel-purified before additional amplification. Illumina Nextera adapters were added in a second 8-cycle PCR, after which libraries were purified and pooled. For each TCRbeta molecule, the UMI barcode was captured by a 50-nucleotide 5' read. The paper's processing steps were these. Using the MIGEC toolkit, reads were grouped by UMI into consensus reads. Final reads were produced by merging forward and reverse consensus reads with PEAR. A custom decontamination script removed identical UMI-sequence pairs shared across libraries, treating them as cross-sample contamination. MIGMAP, a wrapper around IgBLAST, was used to carry out V(D)J assignment and CDR3 extraction. A TCR clonotype was defined as sharing the same V gene, J gene and CDR3 amino acid sequence, and CDR1 and CDR2 were not sequenced. Through fastp at Q25 and MiXCR, TCRdb rebuilt clones from the public reads, retaining in-frame beta chains. One record per CDR3 amino acid sequence lists the most common genes and DNA. The V and J calls and clone size come from TCRdb's table, not from the authors' own analysis. Within this sample are 1,500 to 2,000 distinct CDR3 sequences, with approximately 50% of them counted one time only. The top ten clones comprise approximately 38% of the sample.

TCRbeta repertoires were measured from mRNA instead of genomic DNA, an approach that captures expressed receptors. Without any cell sorting, leukocytes from the buffy coat were collected into Trizol, and RNA was extracted using the Direct-zol RNA MiniPrep Plus kit. EDTA blood tubes were centrifuged immediately at 4°C to separate plasma, buffy coat and red blood cells. Input material: peripheral blood. Rearrangement joined TRBV9 to TRBJ2-7; 8 nucleotides in the junction match TRBD1. The origin of this receptor is a human donor in good health. The CDR3 reads as follows: CASSVPRTGLSYEQYF. The DNA is as follows: TGTGCCAGCAGTGTACCTAGGACAGGGCTCTCCTACGAGCAGTACTTC. Outside the CDR3, residues come from the reference TRBV9 and TRBJ2-7 proteins, so the full variable domain is: DSGVTQTPKHLITATGQRVTLRCSPRSGDLSVYWYQQSLDQGLQFLIQYYNGEERAKGNILERFSAQQFPDLHSELNLSSLELGDSALYFCASSVPRTGLSYEQYFGPGTRLTVT.